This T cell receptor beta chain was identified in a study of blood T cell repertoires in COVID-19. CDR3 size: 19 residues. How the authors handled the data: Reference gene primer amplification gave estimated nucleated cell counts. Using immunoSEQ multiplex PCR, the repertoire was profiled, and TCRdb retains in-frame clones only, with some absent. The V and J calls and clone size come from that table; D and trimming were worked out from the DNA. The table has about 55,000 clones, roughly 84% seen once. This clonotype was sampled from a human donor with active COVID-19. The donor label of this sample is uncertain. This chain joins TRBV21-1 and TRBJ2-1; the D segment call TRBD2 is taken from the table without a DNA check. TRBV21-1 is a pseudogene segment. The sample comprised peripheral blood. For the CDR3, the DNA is TGTGCCAGCAGCAAAGGCGGGCACAGATTAAGTAGCTCCTACAATGAGCAGTTCTTC. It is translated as CASSKGGHRLSSSYNEQFF.